Below, 17 T cell receptor beta chains from the same sample are listed, as sequenced in a study of monozygotic twins with inflammatory bowel disease. Reanalyzing the 5' RACE reads, TCRdb keeps one entry per CDR3 protein, without DNA. This repertoire includes approximately 330,000 distinct CDR3 sequences. Source material: blood. These receptors all stem from a human donor with ulcerative colitis or Crohn's disease, or a healthy co-twin of an affected twin (not recorded which).

V is TRBV19 and J is TRBJ1-1. This CDR3 spans 13 amino acids. Germline-derived CDR1 and CDR2 are LNHDA and SQIVND (reference sequence). CDR3 loop: CASSITGSTEAFF. Combining the CDR3 with reference TRBV19 and TRBJ1-1 gives the whole variable domain DGGITQSPKYLFRKEGQNVTLSCEQNLNHDAMYWYRQDPGQGLRLIYYSQIVNDFQKGDIAEGYSVSREKKESFPLTVTSAQKNPTAFYLCASSITGSTEAFFGQGTRLTVV.

The V gene is TRBV11-2, the J gene TRBJ2-1. Germline assignment: CDR1 SGHAT and CDR2 FQNNGV. The CDR3 is 15 residues long. The CDR3 spells CASSVAEPMYNEQFF.

The chain employs TRBV7-2 and TRBJ1-4. This CDR3 has 14 residues. Germline CDR1 SGHTA, CDR2 FQGNSA. The CDR3: CASSPMPTNEKLFF.

V and J are TRBV28 and TRBJ2-1; without DNA, the TCRdb call of TRBD2 cannot be checked. CDR1 and CDR2 (germline): MDHEN, SYDVKM. This CDR3 has 16 amino acids. CDR3 region: CASTQGGALLYNEQFF.

The rearrangement links TRBV20-1 to TRBJ2-1. Germline values: CDR1 DFQATT, CDR2 SNEGSKA (reference sequence). This CDR3 spans 17 amino acids. This CDR3 reads CSARGHKDSGSYNEQFF.

V is TRBV4-1 and J is TRBJ2-1; the D call from TCRdb, TRBD1, cannot be confirmed without DNA. CDR3 length: 17 residues. Germline V lookup: CDR1 MGHRA, CDR2 YSYEKL. The CDR3 loop reads CASSQLPGTRLYNEQFF.

The J gene is TRBJ1-4, the V gene TRBV12-3 or TRBV12-4. The CDR3 sequence is 15 residues long. The CDR3 protein is CASSLEGGVVEKLFF.

The V gene is TRBV21-1, the J gene TRBJ1-5; TCRdb's D call of TRBD1 is untestable without DNA. TRBV21-1 is tagged as a pseudogene. The CDR3 totals 19 residues. The CDR3 loop is CASSNWDRGRVRGNQPQHF.

CDR3 residues: CASSLIPSRDEQFF. V and J are TRBV5-1 and TRBJ2-1; TCRdb names TRBD2, which stays unverified in the absence of DNA. There are 14 residues in the CDR3. Looked up from germline, CDR1 is SGHRS and CDR2 is YFSETQ.

V usage is TRBV18 and J usage is TRBJ2-4; the TRBD1 assignment by TCRdb is unverifiable without DNA. The CDR3 runs to 17 residues. CDR1 and CDR2 (germline): KGHSH, LQKENI. Here the CDR3 reads CASSPVWGAIAKNIQYF.

The CDR3 spells CASSLYTLQETQYF. V and J are TRBV7-2 and TRBJ2-5. Germline values: CDR1 SGHTA, CDR2 FQGNSA. The CDR3 extends over 14 amino acids.

The chain has TRBV12-3 or TRBV12-4 and TRBJ1-5; TCRdb calls TRBD1, which cannot be checked without DNA. This CDR3 is 15 amino acids long. The CDR3 is CASSLARTGYQPQHF.

The chain has TRBV6-6 and TRBJ2-3; with no DNA, the TCRdb D assignment of TRBD1 cannot be verified. Per germline, CDR1 MNHNY and CDR2 SVGAGI (reference sequence). The length of the CDR3 is 14 residues. This CDR3 reads CASSNRGVTDTQYF.

The V call is TRBV10-2, the J call TRBJ1-1; the D gene TCRdb calls, TRBD1, cannot be checked with no DNA. CDR1 WSHSY and CDR2 SAAADI come from the germline V gene. The CDR3 extends over 13 amino acids. The CDR3 sequence is CASTPAPNTEAFF.

The chain links TRBV4-1 to TRBJ1-3; absent DNA, TCRdb's TRBD1 call cannot be checked. This CDR3 contains 13 residues. Germline-derived CDR1 and CDR2 are MGHRA and YSYEKL. CDR3 sequence reads: CASSRPGGNTIYF.

V gene TRBV13 combines with J gene TRBJ2-4. Germline V gene data show CDR1 as PRHDT and CDR2 as FYEKMQ (reference sequence). The CDR3 extends over 16 amino acids. CDR3 protein: CASSLAGELAKNIQYF. Combining the CDR3 with reference TRBV13 and TRBJ2-4 gives the whole variable domain AAGVIQSPRHLIKEKRETATLKCYPIPRHDTVYWYQQGPGQDPQFLISFYEKMQSDKGSIPDRFSAQQFSDYHSELNMSSLELGDSALYFCASSLAGELAKNIQYFGAGTRLSVL.

The chain combines TRBV5-1 with TRBJ2-4; checking the TCRdb D call of TRBD2 is not possible without DNA. CDR1 and CDR2 (germline): SGHRS, YFSETQ. This CDR3 is 17 amino acids long. CDR3 amino acids: CASSLQSTSSTQNIQYF.